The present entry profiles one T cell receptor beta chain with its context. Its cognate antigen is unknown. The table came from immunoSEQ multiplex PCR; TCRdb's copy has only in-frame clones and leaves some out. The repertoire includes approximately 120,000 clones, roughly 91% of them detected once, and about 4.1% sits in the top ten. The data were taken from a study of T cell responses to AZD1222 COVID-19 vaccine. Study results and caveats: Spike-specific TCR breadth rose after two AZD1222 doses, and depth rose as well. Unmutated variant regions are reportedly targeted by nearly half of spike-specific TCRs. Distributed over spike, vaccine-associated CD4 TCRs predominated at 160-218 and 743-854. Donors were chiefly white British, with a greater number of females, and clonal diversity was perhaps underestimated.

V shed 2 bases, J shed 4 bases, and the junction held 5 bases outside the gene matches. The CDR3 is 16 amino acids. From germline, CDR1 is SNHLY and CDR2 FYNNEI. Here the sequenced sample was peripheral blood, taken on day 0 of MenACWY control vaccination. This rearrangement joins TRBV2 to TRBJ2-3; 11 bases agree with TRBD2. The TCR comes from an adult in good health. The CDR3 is CASSELAGGLPDTQYF. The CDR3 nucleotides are TGTGCCAGCAGTGAATTAGCGGGAGGGTTGCCAGATACGCAGTATTTT.